The clone carrying this TCR beta chain was picked up a small number of times. Its antigen is undetermined. TCRdb keeps only in-frame clones here, not all; method: immunoSEQ multiplex PCR. This sample has under 200,000 clones, with 70% to 90% found just once. These data belong to a study of cytomegalovirus exposure and HLA in healthy donors. For the study at large: The same platform used for the 650 to 850 first-cohort repertoires was also used for the roughly 120 validation repertoires, as a later analysis reported.

Study-wide results and caveats: Within the 130 or so validation repertoires, first-cohort TCR clusters tended to co-occur, according to a later analysis. Some TCR beta chains (roughly 160 of them) were listed as cytomegalovirus-associated.

The study drew the donors from its roughly 130-subject validation cohort, separate from the roughly 700-subject first cohort. The TCR originated in a woman under 40 in good health and CMV-seronegative. The sequenced sample was PBMCs.

In nucleotides, the CDR3 is TGTGCCAGCAGCTTAGGGACGGTTTCCTACGAGCAGTACTTC. It is translated as CASSLGTVSYEQYF. The chain links TRBV7-9 to TRBJ2-7; D uncertain. The CDR3 totals 14 residues. CDR1 and CDR2 (germline): SEHNR, FQNEAQ (reference sequence). Trimming removed 1 base at V and 1 base at J, with 8 bases between.